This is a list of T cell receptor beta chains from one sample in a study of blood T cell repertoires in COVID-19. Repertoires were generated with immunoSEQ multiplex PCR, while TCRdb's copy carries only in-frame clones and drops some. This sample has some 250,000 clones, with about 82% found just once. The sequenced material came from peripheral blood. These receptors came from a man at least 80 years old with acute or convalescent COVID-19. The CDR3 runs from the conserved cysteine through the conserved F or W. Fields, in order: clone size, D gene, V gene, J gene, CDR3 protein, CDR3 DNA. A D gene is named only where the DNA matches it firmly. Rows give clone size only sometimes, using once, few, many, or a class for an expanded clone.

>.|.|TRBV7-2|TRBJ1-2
CASSLSTVREPYGYTF
TGTGCCAGCAGCCTCTCGACAGTACGAGAACCTTATGGCTACACCTTC
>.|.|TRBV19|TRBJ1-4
CATRYGGSSEKLFF
TGTGCCACTAGGTATGGGGGGTCGAGCGAAAAACTGTTTTTT
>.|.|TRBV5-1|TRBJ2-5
CASSLWPQGQETQYF
TGCGCCAGCAGCTTGTGGCCGCAGGGCCAAGAGACCCAGTACTTC
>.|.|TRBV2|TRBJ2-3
CASSETALGDTQYF
TGTGCCAGCAGTGAGACAGCCCTAGGGGATACGCAGTATTTT
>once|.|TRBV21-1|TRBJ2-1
CASSKKGLAGGAYNEQFF
TGTGCCAGCAGCAAAAAGGGACTAGCGGGAGGGGCCTACAATGAGCAGTTCTTC
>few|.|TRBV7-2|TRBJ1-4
CASSLVAGVLEKLFF
TGTGCCAGCAGCTTAGTGGCGGGGGTTCTAGAAAAACTGTTTTTT
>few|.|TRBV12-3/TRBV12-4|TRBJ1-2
CASSLGRGGGYTF
TGTGCCAGCAGCCTGGGGAGGGGAGGTGGCTACACCTTC
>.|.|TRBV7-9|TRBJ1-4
CASSFAQGQKLFF
TGTGCCAGCAGCTTCGCCCAGGGGCAAAAACTGTTTTTT
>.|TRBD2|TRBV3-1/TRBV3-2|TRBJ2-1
CASSQEVGGGTYNEQFF
TGTGCCAGCAGCCAAGAAGTGGGCGGGGGGACCTACAATGAGCAGTTCTTC
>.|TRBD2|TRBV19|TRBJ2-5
CASSIRPLAGDLETQYF
TGTGCCAGTAGTATCCGTCCCCTAGCGGGAGATCTAGAGACCCAGTACTTC
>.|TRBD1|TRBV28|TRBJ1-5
CASITQGAYQPQHF
TGTGCCAGCATAACCCAGGGGGCATATCAGCCCCAGCATTTT
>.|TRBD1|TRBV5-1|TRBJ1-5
CASSPTDRANQPQHF
TGCGCCAGCAGCCCGACGGACAGGGCCAATCAGCCCCAGCATTTT
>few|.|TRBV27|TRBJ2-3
CASSRQGTDTQYF
TGTGCCAGCAGTCGACAAGGCACAGATACGCAGTATTTT
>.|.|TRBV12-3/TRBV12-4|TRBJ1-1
CASSLLWNTEAFF
TGTGCCAGCAGTTTACTGTGGAACACTGAAGCTTTCTTT
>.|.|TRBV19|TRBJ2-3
CASQPREGGLDTQYF
TGTGCCAGCCAGCCGAGGGAGGGGGGCCTAGATACGCAGTATTTT
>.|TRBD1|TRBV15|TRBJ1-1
CATSPPGRGRTEAFF
TGTGCCACCAGCCCCCCCGGCAGGGGGCGGACTGAAGCTTTCTTT